The clone carrying this T cell receptor (beta chain) was picked up many times. Its antigen is not known. V dropped 0 bases and J dropped 11 bases, with 13 bases sitting between them. The germline V gene encodes CDR1 MNHEY and CDR2 SVGAGI. The CDR3 consists of 13 residues. The data originate from a study of CD8 T cells in ankylosing spondylitis. Notes on the study in general: Among TCR beta sequences, a motif of under 10 highly homologous variants appeared characteristic of ankylosing spondylitis blood. Previously reported in reactive arthritis synovial fluid and blood were some of the motif variants.

Quantitative molecular-barcoded 5'-RACE generated the TCR beta libraries. MiXCR, applied by TCRdb to the 5' RACE reads, yields one record per CDR3 protein. This table holds 200,000 or so distinct CDR3 sequences, about an eighth found once. This receptor was taken from a female donor with ankylosing spondylitis or in good health (not recorded which). The sample comprised blood, either unsorted or a sorted T cell fraction (not recorded which). V is TRBV6-5 and J is TRBJ1-1; tentatively, D is TRBD1 (5 bases). CDR3 amino acids: CASSYSSTGGAFF. The CDR3 bases are TGTGCCAGCAGTTACTCGAGTACGGGGGGGGCTTTCTTT.